This T cell receptor beta chain was observed in a study of identical twins. Germline values: CDR1 ENHRY, CDR2 SYGVKD. The CDR3 covers 13 residues. V lost 2 bases and J lost 5, with 9 bases in between. TCRdb reprocessed the 5' RACE reads via MiXCR and lists one record per CDR3 protein. The repertoire has some 1,700,000 distinct CDR3 sequences, more than 30% of them found once; the top ten carry 0.27%. This TCR came from a newborn girl in good health. The genes are TRBV10-3 and TRBJ2-5, with a tentative D call TRBD1 (6 bases). The sequenced material came from cord blood. The CDR3 protein is CAISETGKETQYF. CDR3 DNA sequence: TGTGCCATCAGTGAGACAGGGAAGGAGACCCAGTACTTC.